A selection of T cell receptor beta chains follows, all from one sample in a study of blood T cell repertoires in COVID-19. The repertoire was sequenced with immunoSEQ multiplex PCR; TCRdb's copy has only in-frame clones and lacks some. Found here are tens of thousands of clones, approximately 90% of them singletons; the top ten hold approximately 2.3%. Material: peripheral blood. Every receptor here comes from a human donor with active COVID-19. The donor label of this sample is uncertain. The CDR3 runs from the conserved cysteine through the conserved F or W. The D gene is left open where the match is weak. Clone size is given for some rows only: seen once, a few or many times, or a class if the clone is expanded.

D gene: TRBD2; clone size: -; V gene: TRBV3-1/TRBV3-2; J gene: TRBJ2-5; CDR3 protein: CASSPLGLAGGQETQYF; CDR3 DNA: TGTGCCAGCAGCCCGCTGGGACTAGCGGGGGGCCAAGAGACCCAGTACTTC
D gene: -; clone size: -; V gene: TRBV5-1; J gene: TRBJ1-5; CDR3 protein: CASSLEPGGGNQPQHF; CDR3 DNA: TGCGCCAGCAGCTTGGAACCAGGAGGGGGCAATCAGCCCCAGCATTTT
D gene: -; clone size: -; V gene: TRBV7-6; J gene: TRBJ1-1; CDR3 protein: CASSFDIPGRVNTEAFF; CDR3 DNA: TGTGCCAGCAGCTTCGACATCCCGGGCAGGGTGAACACTGAAGCTTTCTTT
D gene: TRBD1; clone size: -; V gene: TRBV5-4; J gene: TRBJ2-3; CDR3 protein: CASSLDGQALWDTQYF; CDR3 DNA: TGTGCCAGCAGCTTGGATGGACAGGCTTTATGGGATACGCAGTATTTT
D gene: -; clone size: -; V gene: TRBV6-5; J gene: TRBJ2-1; CDR3 protein: CASSYYRPSSRNEQFF; CDR3 DNA: TGTGCCAGCAGTTACTATAGGCCCTCCTCGAGGAATGAGCAGTTCTTC
D gene: -; clone size: -; V gene: TRBV5-1; J gene: TRBJ2-7; CDR3 protein: CASSPVGRGAYEQYF; CDR3 DNA: TGCGCCAGCAGCCCGGTGGGCAGGGGAGCCTACGAGCAGTACTTC
D gene: TRBD1; clone size: -; V gene: TRBV4-1; J gene: TRBJ2-5; CDR3 protein: CASSQEQGSEETQYF; CDR3 DNA: TGCGCCAGCAGCCAAGAACAGGGGTCCGAAGAGACCCAGTACTTC
D gene: TRBD1; clone size: -; V gene: TRBV6-6; J gene: TRBJ1-2; CDR3 protein: CASDGQGNYGYTF; CDR3 DNA: TGTGCCAGTGACGGACAGGGCAACTATGGCTACACCTTC
D gene: -; clone size: few; V gene: TRBV7-7; J gene: TRBJ1-1; CDR3 protein: CASSLATGTEAFF; CDR3 DNA: TGTGCCAGCAGCTTAGCGACGGGGACTGAAGCTTTCTTT
D gene: -; clone size: -; V gene: TRBV9; J gene: TRBJ1-2; CDR3 protein: CASSVMDSGYGYTF; CDR3 DNA: TGTGCCAGCAGCGTAATGGACAGCGGCTATGGCTACACCTTC
D gene: -; clone size: -; V gene: TRBV7-9; J gene: TRBJ2-3; CDR3 protein: CASSFPTGATQYF; CDR3 DNA: TGTGCCAGCAGCTTCCCGACGGGTGCTACGCAGTATTTT
D gene: TRBD2; clone size: -; V gene: TRBV5-1; J gene: TRBJ2-3; CDR3 protein: CASSLASLLAGGTDTQYF; CDR3 DNA: TGCGCCAGCAGCTTGGCCTCCCTACTAGCGGGGGGGACAGATACGCAGTATTTT
D gene: -; clone size: -; V gene: TRBV6-1; J gene: TRBJ1-5; CDR3 protein: CASSEGTIQGPQHF; CDR3 DNA: TGTGCCAGCAGTGAAGGTACGATCCAGGGGCCCCAGCATTTT
D gene: -; clone size: -; V gene: TRBV11-1; J gene: TRBJ1-6; CDR3 protein: CASSLAGDNSPLHF; CDR3 DNA: TGTGCCAGCAGCTTAGCAGGGGATAATTCACCCCTCCACTTT
D gene: -; clone size: -; V gene: TRBV6-5; J gene: TRBJ1-2; CDR3 protein: CASSAPPGVGGYTF; CDR3 DNA: TGTGCCAGCAGCGCACCCCCGGGGGTGGGGGGCTACACCTTC
D gene: TRBD1; clone size: few; V gene: TRBV28; J gene: TRBJ1-1; CDR3 protein: CASSLEDRGTEAFF; CDR3 DNA: TGTGCCAGCAGTTTGGAGGACAGGGGCACTGAAGCTTTCTTT
D gene: -; clone size: -; V gene: TRBV21-1; J gene: TRBJ1-1; CDR3 protein: CASNPGGRGTEAFF; CDR3 DNA: TGTGCCAGCAACCCCGGGGGGCGCGGTACTGAAGCTTTCTTT
D gene: -; clone size: -; V gene: TRBV9; J gene: TRBJ2-2; CDR3 protein: CASSVATGFTGELFF; CDR3 DNA: TGTGCCAGCAGCGTAGCTACCGGGTTCACCGGGGAGCTGTTTTTT
D gene: -; clone size: -; V gene: TRBV7-6; J gene: TRBJ2-5; CDR3 protein: CASSLGEGELVLQETQYF; CDR3 DNA: TGTGCCAGCAGCTTAGGGGAGGGGGAACTAGTTCTCCAAGAGACCCAGTACTTC
D gene: TRBD1; clone size: -; V gene: TRBV15; J gene: TRBJ1-6; CDR3 protein: CATSRGTGQGVSPLHF; CDR3 DNA: TGTGCCACCAGCAGAGGTACGGGACAGGGGGTTTCACCCCTCCACTTT
D gene: TRBD2; clone size: -; V gene: TRBV7-6; J gene: TRBJ2-3; CDR3 protein: CASSFSGGITDTQYF; CDR3 DNA: TGTGCCAGCAGCTTTAGCGGGGGTATCACAGATACGCAGTATTTT
D gene: TRBD1; clone size: -; V gene: TRBV2; J gene: TRBJ1-4; CDR3 protein: CASSHISLDRGGEKLFF; CDR3 DNA: TGTGCCAGCAGCCACATCTCATTGGACAGGGGAGGGGAAAAACTGTTTTTT
D gene: -; clone size: -; V gene: TRBV28; J gene: TRBJ1-5; CDR3 protein: CASSLWLRNPNQPQHF; CDR3 DNA: TGTGCCAGCAGTTTATGGTTGCGAAACCCCAATCAGCCCCAGCATTTT
D gene: -; clone size: -; V gene: TRBV7-9; J gene: TRBJ1-1; CDR3 protein: CASNHQEEKHTEAFF; CDR3 DNA: TGTGCCAGCAACCATCAGGAGGAGAAACACACTGAAGCTTTCTTT
D gene: -; clone size: -; V gene: TRBV5-1; J gene: TRBJ2-1; CDR3 protein: CASSFQSPGDEQFF; CDR3 DNA: TGCGCCAGCAGCTTCCAGAGCCCAGGGGATGAGCAGTTCTTC
D gene: -; clone size: -; V gene: TRBV18; J gene: TRBJ2-3; CDR3 protein: CASSPRVKDTQYF; CDR3 DNA: TGTGCCAGCTCACCGAGAGTGAAAGATACGCAGTATTTT
D gene: -; clone size: -; V gene: TRBV4-1; J gene: TRBJ1-1; CDR3 protein: CASSLVPQETEAFF; CDR3 DNA: TGCGCCAGCAGCTTAGTCCCTCAAGAGACTGAAGCTTTCTTT
D gene: -; clone size: -; V gene: TRBV6-1; J gene: TRBJ1-1; CDR3 protein: CASSELSGLVTEAFF; CDR3 DNA: TGTGCCAGCAGTGAACTCTCAGGGCTAGTCACTGAAGCTTTCTTT
D gene: TRBD2; clone size: once; V gene: TRBV4-2; J gene: TRBJ2-2; CDR3 protein: CASSQGLAGATGELFF; CDR3 DNA: TGTGCCAGCAGCCAAGGACTAGCGGGGGCCACCGGGGAGCTGTTTTTT
D gene: -; clone size: -; V gene: TRBV5-4; J gene: TRBJ2-3; CDR3 protein: CASSSPTTADTQYF; CDR3 DNA: TGTGCCAGCAGCTCCCCAACGACTGCAGATACGCAGTATTTT
D gene: TRBD1; clone size: -; V gene: TRBV5-1; J gene: TRBJ2-7; CDR3 protein: CASSPEPDRQGYEQYF; CDR3 DNA: TGCGCCAGCAGCCCAGAACCGGATAGACAGGGCTACGAGCAGTACTTC
D gene: -; clone size: -; V gene: TRBV15; J gene: TRBJ1-1; CDR3 protein: CATSSVGGGSTEAFF; CDR3 DNA: TGTGCCACCAGCAGTGTAGGCGGGGGGAGCACTGAAGCTTTCTTT
D gene: TRBD1; clone size: -; V gene: TRBV4-3; J gene: TRBJ2-1; CDR3 protein: CASSQLPRQGAGNEQFF; CDR3 DNA: TGCGCCAGCAGCCAGCTCCCGCGGCAGGGGGCGGGGAATGAGCAGTTCTTC
D gene: TRBD2; clone size: -; V gene: TRBV9; J gene: TRBJ2-7; CDR3 protein: CASSVGGLAGEQYF; CDR3 DNA: TGTGCCAGCAGCGTTGGGGGACTAGCGGGCGAGCAGTACTTC
D gene: TRBD1; clone size: -; V gene: TRBV7-9; J gene: TRBJ2-7; CDR3 protein: CASTGDSSYEQYF; CDR3 DNA: TGTGCCAGCACCGGGGACAGCTCCTACGAGCAGTACTTC
D gene: TRBD2; clone size: -; V gene: TRBV7-2; J gene: TRBJ2-5; CDR3 protein: CASSSLPGLAGVETQYF; CDR3 DNA: TGTGCCAGCAGCTCTCTCCCGGGACTAGCGGGGGTAGAGACCCAGTACTTC
D gene: TRBD1; clone size: -; V gene: TRBV29-1; J gene: TRBJ2-7; CDR3 protein: CSVVTGVYEQYF; CDR3 DNA: TGCAGCGTTGTGACAGGGGTATACGAGCAGTACTTC